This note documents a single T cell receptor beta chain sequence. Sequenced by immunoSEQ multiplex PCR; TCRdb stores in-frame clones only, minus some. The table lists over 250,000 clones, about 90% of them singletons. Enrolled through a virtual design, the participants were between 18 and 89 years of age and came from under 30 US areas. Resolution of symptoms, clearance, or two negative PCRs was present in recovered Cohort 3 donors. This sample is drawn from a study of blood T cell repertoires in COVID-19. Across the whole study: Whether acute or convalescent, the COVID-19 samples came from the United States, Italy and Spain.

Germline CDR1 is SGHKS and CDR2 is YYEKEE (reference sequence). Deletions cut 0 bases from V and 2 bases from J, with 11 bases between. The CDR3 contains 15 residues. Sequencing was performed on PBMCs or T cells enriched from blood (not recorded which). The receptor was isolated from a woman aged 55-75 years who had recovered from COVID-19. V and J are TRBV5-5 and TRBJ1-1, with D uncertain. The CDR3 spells CASSLGQTQNTEAFF. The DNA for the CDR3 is TGTGCCAGCAGCTTGGGGCAGACACAAAACACTGAAGCTTTCTTT.